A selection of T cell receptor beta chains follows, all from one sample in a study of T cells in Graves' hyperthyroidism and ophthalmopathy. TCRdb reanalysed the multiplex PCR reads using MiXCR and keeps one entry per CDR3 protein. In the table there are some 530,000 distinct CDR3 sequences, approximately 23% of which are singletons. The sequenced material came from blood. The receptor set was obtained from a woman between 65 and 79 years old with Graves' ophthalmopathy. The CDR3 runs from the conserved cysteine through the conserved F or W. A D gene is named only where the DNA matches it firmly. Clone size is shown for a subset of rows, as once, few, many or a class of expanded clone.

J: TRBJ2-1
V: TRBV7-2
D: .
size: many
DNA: TGTGCCAGCAGCTTTGCGGACAAAAGCTCCTACAATGAGCAGTTCTTC
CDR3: CASSFADKSSYNEQFF

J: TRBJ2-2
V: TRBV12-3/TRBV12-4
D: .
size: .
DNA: TGTGCCAGCAGTTTTAGCCGTGCGTTTGGGTCCGGGGAGCTGTTTTTT
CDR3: CASSFSRAFGSGELFF

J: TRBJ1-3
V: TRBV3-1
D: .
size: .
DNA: TGTGCCAGCAGCCAAGTTCGTATAACAAGCTCTGGAAACACCATATATTTT
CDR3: CASSQVRITSSGNTIYF

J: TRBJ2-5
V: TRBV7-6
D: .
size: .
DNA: TGTGCCAGCAGCGTGGACAGAATGGAGACCCAGTACTTC
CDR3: CASSVDRMETQYF

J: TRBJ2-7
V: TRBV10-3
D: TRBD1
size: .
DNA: TGTGCCATCAGTGACCGGGACAGGGTTCACGAGCAGTACTTC
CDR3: CAISDRDRVHEQYF

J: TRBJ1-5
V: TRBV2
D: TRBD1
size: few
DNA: TGTGCCAGCAGGGAGCAGGGGGTCAGCAATCAGCCCCAGCATTTT
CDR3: CASREQGVSNQPQHF

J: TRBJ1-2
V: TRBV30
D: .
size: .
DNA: TGTGCCTGGACCTCGGGCGTTGGTGGCGGTGGCTACACCTTC
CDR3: CAWTSGVGGGGYTF

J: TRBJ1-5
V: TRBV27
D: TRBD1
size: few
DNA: TGTGCCAGCAGTCGGGGGACAGTTAGCAATCAGCCCCAGCATTTT
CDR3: CASSRGTVSNQPQHF

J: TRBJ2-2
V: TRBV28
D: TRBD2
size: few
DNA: TGTGCCAGCAGTTTACTCGGGTTCGGACTAGCGGGTACGAACACCGGGGAGCTGTTTTTT
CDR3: CASSLLGFGLAGTNTGELFF

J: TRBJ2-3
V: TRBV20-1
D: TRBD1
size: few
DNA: TGCAGTGCTAGAGATTTGACAGGGAAGGGGAAGGATACGCAGTATTTT
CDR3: CSARDLTGKGKDTQYF

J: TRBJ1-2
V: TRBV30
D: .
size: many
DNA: TGTGCCTGGAGTGTGAGGGGAGAGGTGAGCTACACCTTC
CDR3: CAWSVRGEVSYTF

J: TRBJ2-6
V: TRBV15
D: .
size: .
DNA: TGTGCCACCAGCAGAGAACGATTCGCCAACGTCCTGACTTTC
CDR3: CATSRERFANVLTF

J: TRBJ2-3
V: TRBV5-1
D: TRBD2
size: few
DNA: TGCGCCAGCAGCTCCCAGACTAGCGTGGATACGCAGTATTTT
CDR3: CASSSQTSVDTQYF

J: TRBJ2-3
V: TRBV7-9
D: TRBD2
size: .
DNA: TGTGCCAGCAGCACGACTAGCGGGCTACTGAGCACAGATACGCAGTATTTT
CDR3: CASSTTSGLLSTDTQYF

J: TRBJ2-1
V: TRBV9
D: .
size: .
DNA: TGTGCCGGCAGCGCGACCCCTAGCGCGAGTGAGCAGTTCTTC
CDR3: CAGSATPSASEQFF

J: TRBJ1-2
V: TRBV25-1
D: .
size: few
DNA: TGTGCCAGCAGCCGGACACTGGGGAGCTACACCTTC
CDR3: CASSRTLGSYTF

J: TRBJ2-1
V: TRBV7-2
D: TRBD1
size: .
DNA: TGTGCCAGCAGCACAAGGACAGGGGTGGGGGACAATGAGCAGTTCTTC
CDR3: CASSTRTGVGDNEQFF

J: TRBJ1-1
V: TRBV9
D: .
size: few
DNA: TGTGCCAGCAGCGCGGTTCTCATGAACACTGAAGCTTTCTTT
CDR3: CASSAVLMNTEAFF

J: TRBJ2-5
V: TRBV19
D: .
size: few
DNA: TGTGCCAGTAGTAGGGATCAAGAGACCCAGTACTTC
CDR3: CASSRDQETQYF

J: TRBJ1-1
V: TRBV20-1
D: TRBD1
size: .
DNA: TGCAGTGCTAGTTCAGGGGGCCGAGGAGGAACACTGGAAGCTTTCTTT
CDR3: CSASSGGRGGTLEAFF

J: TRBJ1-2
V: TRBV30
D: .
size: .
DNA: TGTGCCTGGAGTGTTGCCAGTCGGGGAGGCTACACCTTC
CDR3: CAWSVASRGGYTF

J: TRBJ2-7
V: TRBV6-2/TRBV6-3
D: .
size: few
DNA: TGTGCCAGCAGTGCCATTATGGGAGAGCAGTACTTC
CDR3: CASSAIMGEQYF

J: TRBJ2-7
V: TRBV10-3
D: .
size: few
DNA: TGTGCCATCAGTACGACCGTTTTCCCCTACGAGCAGTACTTC
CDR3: CAISTTVFPYEQYF

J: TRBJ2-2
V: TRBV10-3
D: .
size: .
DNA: .
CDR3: CAISEFIYWTSGNRTPGSCFF

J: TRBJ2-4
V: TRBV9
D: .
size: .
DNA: TGTGCCAGCAGCCCGACCGACTCCCTAGCCAAAAACATTCAGTACTTC
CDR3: CASSPTDSLAKNIQYF

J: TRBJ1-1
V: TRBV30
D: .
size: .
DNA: TGTGCCTGGAGTGGACCCGGGGGGAAAGCTTTCTTT
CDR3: CAWSGPGGKAFF

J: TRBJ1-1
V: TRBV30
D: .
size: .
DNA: TGTGCCTGGAGTGCCGACAGGTGGAACACTGAAGCTTTCTTT
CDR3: CAWSADRWNTEAFF

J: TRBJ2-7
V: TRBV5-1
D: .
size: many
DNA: TGCGCCAGCAGTACAGAGAGCTCCTACGAGCAGTACTTC
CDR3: CASSTESSYEQYF

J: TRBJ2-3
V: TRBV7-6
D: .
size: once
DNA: TGTGCCAGCAGCTTATTTAGCACGACAGATACGCAGTATTTT
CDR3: CASSLFSTTDTQYF

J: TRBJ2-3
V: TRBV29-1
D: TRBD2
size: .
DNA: TGCAGCGTTGAGCGGGAGGGCGGAGATACGCAGTATTTT
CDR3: CSVEREGGDTQYF

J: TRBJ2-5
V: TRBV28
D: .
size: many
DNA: TGTGCCAGCAGGTCAGGGAAAGAGACCCAGTACTTC
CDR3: CASRSGKETQYF

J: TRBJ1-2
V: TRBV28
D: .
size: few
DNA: TGTGCCAGCAGTTTAATGGGCAGGGACTATGGCTACACCTTC
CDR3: CASSLMGRDYGYTF

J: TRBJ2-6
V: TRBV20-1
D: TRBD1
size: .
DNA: TGCAGTGCTAGTAGGGTCGGGACAGCACTCTCTGGGGCCAACGTCCTGACTTTC
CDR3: CSASRVGTALSGANVLTF

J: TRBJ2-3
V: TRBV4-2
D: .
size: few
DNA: TGTGCCAGCAGCCAGTTACTAGGCGCAGATACGCAGTATTTT
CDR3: CASSQLLGADTQYF

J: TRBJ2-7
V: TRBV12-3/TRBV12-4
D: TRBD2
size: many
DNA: TGTGCCAGCAGTTTCGAGGGACTAGCGGGAGTCGGCTACGAGCAGTACTTC
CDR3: CASSFEGLAGVGYEQYF

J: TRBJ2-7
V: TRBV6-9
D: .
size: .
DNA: TGTGCCAGCAGTTATGCCACCCGGAGGGGGGAAGTTTACGAGCAGTACTTC
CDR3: CASSYATRRGEVYEQYF

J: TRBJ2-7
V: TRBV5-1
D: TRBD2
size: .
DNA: TGCGCCAGCAGCTTGGGGACTAGAACCTACGAGCAGTACTTC
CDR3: CASSLGTRTYEQYF

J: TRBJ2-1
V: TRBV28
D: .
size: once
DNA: TGTGCCAGCAGTTCTTGGGCCACCTACAATGAGCAGTTCTTC
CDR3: CASSSWATYNEQFF

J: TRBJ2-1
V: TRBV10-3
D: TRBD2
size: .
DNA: TGTGCCATCACTGATAGCGGGAGGGCGTTGACCAATGAGCAGTTCTTC
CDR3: CAITDSGRALTNEQFF

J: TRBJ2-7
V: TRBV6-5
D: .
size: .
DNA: TGTGCCAGCAGTTACGCCGCAGGGAGAACATTCTACGAGCAGTACTTC
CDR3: CASSYAAGRTFYEQYF

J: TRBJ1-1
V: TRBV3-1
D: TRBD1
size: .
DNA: TGTGCCAGCAGCCACACAGGGACAGCAAGAACTGAAGCTTTCTTT
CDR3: CASSHTGTARTEAFF

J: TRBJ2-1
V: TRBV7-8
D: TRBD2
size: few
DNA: TGTGCCAGCAGCTTAGTGGCGACTAGCGGATACAATGAGCAGTTCTTC
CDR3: CASSLVATSGYNEQFF

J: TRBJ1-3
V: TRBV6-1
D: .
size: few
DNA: TGTGCCAGCAGCACTCCTGGAAACACCATATATTTT
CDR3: CASSTPGNTIYF

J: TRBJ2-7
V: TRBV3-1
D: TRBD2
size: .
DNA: TGTGCCAGCAGCCGCGTAGCGGGAGGGACCGAGCAGTACTTC
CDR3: CASSRVAGGTEQYF

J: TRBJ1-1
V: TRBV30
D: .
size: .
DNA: TGTGCCTGGAGTGTACTCGGTTTCGGGCAGCTAGAAGCTTTCTTT
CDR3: CAWSVLGFGQLEAFF

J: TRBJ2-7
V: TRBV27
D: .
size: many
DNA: TGTGCCAGCAGTTCCTACCCCTCGAGCGAGCAGTACTTC
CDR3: CASSSYPSSEQYF

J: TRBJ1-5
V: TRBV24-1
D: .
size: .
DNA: TGTGCCACCCCCCCTGAGACACGTAGCAATCAGCCCCAGCATTTT
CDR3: CATPPETRSNQPQHF

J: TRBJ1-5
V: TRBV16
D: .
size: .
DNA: TGTGCCAGCAGCCAATCGGGTTGGCAGCCCCAGCATTTT
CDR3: CASSQSGWQPQHF

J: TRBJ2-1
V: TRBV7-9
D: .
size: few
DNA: TGTGCCACCACGTTACTGAACGTAGTTAACGAGCAGTTCTTC
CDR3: CATTLLNVVNEQFF

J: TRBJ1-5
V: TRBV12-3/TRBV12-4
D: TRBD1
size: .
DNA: TGTGCCAGCAGACTTGGGACAGGGCTCACTCAGCCCCAGCATTTT
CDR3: CASRLGTGLTQPQHF

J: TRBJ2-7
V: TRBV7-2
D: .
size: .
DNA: TGTGCCAGCAGCTTAGCAACAGTGGGGGTCTACGAGCAGTACTTC
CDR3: CASSLATVGVYEQYF